Sequencing of this TCR beta chain was carried out in a study of T cells in localized non-small cell lung cancer (dated by TCRdb to about 2020). For the wider study: T cell repertoires of 236 early-stage NSCLC patients were analyzed, with tumors being compared against uninvolved tumor-adjacent lungs. A mean age of roughly 66 years was recorded for the NSCLC patients, of whom 120 to 150 were male and 90 to 110 were female. All 250 or so NSCLC patients in the cohort were treatment-naive and had localized lung tumors that were resected.

This clone showed up just a few times. It has no known antigen specificity. Base quality data are lacking; no much larger clone is found one base away. TCR beta CDR3 regions were sequenced from DNA using the immunoSEQ Assay. From the authors' description of their analysis: T cell density was computed as TCR beta template counts normalized to usable DNA estimated by amplifying housekeeping genes. Richness was estimated with the preseqR package, extrapolating to 400,000 templates for PBMC samples and 120,000 templates for tissue samples. Clonality was taken to be one minus Pielou's evenness. Differential abundance testing on productive amino-acid clonotypes, with a minimum total count of 5 and an alpha of 0.1, was used to identify tissue-enriched TCRs. The Jaccard Index and the Morisita Overlap Index were used to measure how much the repertoires overlapped between compartments. GLIPH grouped TCR beta CDR3s together with public tetramer-defined viral CDR3s, and a viral motif had to include at least three viral sequences and also show V-gene enrichment. TCRdb limited this immuneACCESS table to in-frame rearrangements with V and J called. A share of clones is missing; checked studies link under half to unresolved V genes, and the rest is unexplained. V and J calls and clone size are those listed in that table; D and trimming were worked out from the DNA. The sample yields approximately 49,000 clones; about 72% were counted once. Clones ranked in the top ten supply about 17% of the sample.

At diagnosis, tumor, uninvolved tumor-adjacent lung and peripheral blood were collected and then preserved as a mix of FFPE and fresh-frozen material. For TCR repertoire profiling, blood samples were analyzed in the form of peripheral blood mononuclear cells. V is pared back by 4 bases and J by 0 bases, with 17 bases lying between the germline termini. There are 16 amino acids in the CDR3, from cysteine to phenylalanine inclusive. Just CDR3 DNA is preserved here, 48 bases in frame from base 1. The germline V gene supplies CDR1 SGHRS and CDR2 YFSETQ. The paper as a whole reports these results and caveats: A median of about 50 of the top 100 tumor clones turned up in the paired uninvolved adjacent lung, and 28 of those clones also ranked among the top 100 of that same adjacent lung. Because multi-region tumor sequencing was not done, intratumor heterogeneity could not be ruled out. Uninvolved tumor-adjacent lung showed the highest T cell clonality, higher than tumor, which suggests more focused antigenic responses in the adjacent lung. Because the study design was exploratory, TCR variables were selected using unadjusted p-values without false-discovery rate correction. Higher T cell density in blood was associated with longer overall survival, whereas higher clonality in adjacent lung was associated with shorter survival.

Here the sequenced sample was peripheral blood, taken before any cancer treatment. This TCR came from a man aged 40 to 70 with stage I squamous cell lung carcinoma. The rearrangement combines TRBV5-1 with TRBJ2-7; the best D guess is TRBD1, with 6 bases matching. The nucleotide sequence is given as TGCGCCAGCAGCCCCATGACAGGATCCAGCTCCTACGAGCAGTACTTC. Translated, it gives CASSPMTGSSSYEQYF.